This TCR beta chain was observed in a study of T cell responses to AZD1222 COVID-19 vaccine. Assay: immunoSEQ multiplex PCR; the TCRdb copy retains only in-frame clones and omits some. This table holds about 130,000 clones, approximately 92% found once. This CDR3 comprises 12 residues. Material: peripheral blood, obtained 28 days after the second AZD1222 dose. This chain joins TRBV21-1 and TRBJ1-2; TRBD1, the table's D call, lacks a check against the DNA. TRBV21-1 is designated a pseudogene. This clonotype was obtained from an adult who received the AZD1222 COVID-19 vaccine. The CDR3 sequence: CASSKGPYGYTF. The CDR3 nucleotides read TGTGCCAGCAGCAAAGGGCCGTATGGCTACACCTTC.